The 25 T cell receptor beta chains below come from one sample, sequenced in a study of shared clonotypes between healthy human individuals. Naive CD8 cells lacked CD45RO and underwent positive selection for CCR7, leaving out terminally differentiated effector memory CD45RA+ cells. Using immunoSEQ multiplex PCR, the repertoire was profiled, and TCRdb retains in-frame clones only, with some absent. The sample has millions of clones, over 85% seen once; the top ten hold 0.85% to 1.2%. The sample consisted of naive CD8+ T cells sorted from blood. Receptors were obtained from a man between 18 and 29 years old in good health.

The table lists this clone with a count of one. The chain combines TRBV30 with TRBJ1-1; 7 bases align to TRBD1. This CDR3 has 14 amino acids. CDR1 is GTSNPN, CDR2 SVGIG, per germline (reference sequence). V gave up 2 bases and J gave up 6 bases; unmatched junction bases: 9. CDR3 DNA sequence: TGTGCCTGGAGTCACAGGGGTAGAGGCGCTGAAGCTTTCTTT. This translates into CAWSHRGRGAEAFF.

The chain combines TRBV6-1 with TRBJ2-7; D possibly corresponds to TRBD1 (5 bases). CDR1 and CDR2 from the germline V gene are MNHNS and SASEGT. The ends were cut back, 1 base at V and 3 bases at J, with 19 bases in the middle. The CDR3 is 17 amino acids. CDR3 coding DNA: TGTGCCAGCAGTGAAGAATTTTCAGGGATATTGGTCTACGAGCAGTACTTC. It yields the protein CASSEEFSGILVYEQYF.

This chain uses TRBV29-1 with TRBJ1-2; tentatively, D is TRBD1 (5 bases). Germline CDR1 and CDR2: SQVTM and ANQGSEA. Trimming removed 7 bases at V and 2 bases at J, with 14 bases between. CDR3 length: 13 amino acids. CDR3 loop: CSADRGDNYGYTF. The CDR3 DNA follows: TGCAGCGCCGACCGTGGGGACAACTATGGCTACACCTTC.

This chain connects TRBV7-2 to TRBJ2-1; 8 nucleotides match TRBD2. Germline V gene data show CDR1 as SGHTA and CDR2 as FQGNSA. The CDR3 contains 15 residues. J gave up 5 bases and V 5 bases, and 8 bases lay outside the gene matches. The CDR3 sequence is CASSPAGLGDNEQFF. The CDR3 nucleotides are TGTGCCAGCAGCCCGGCGGGACTAGGAGACAATGAGCAGTTCTTC.

V usage is TRBV27 and J usage is TRBJ2-3, with D tentatively TRBD1 (6 bases). CDR1 is MNHEY and CDR2 is SMNVEV in the germline V gene (reference sequence). CDR3 length: 14 residues. The V end lost 5 bases, the J end lost 5 bases, and 14 bases lay between the germline ends. This CDR3 reads CASSSRGLRDTQYF. The CDR3 nucleotides are TGTGCCAGCAGTAGCAGGGGTTTGAGAGATACGCAGTATTTT.

This chain joins TRBV7-6 and TRBJ2-7; D perhaps matches TRBD1 (6 bases). The CDR3 extends over 14 amino acids. Trimming removed 5 bases at V and 1 base at J, with 12 bases between. CDR1 and CDR2 (germline): SGHVS, FNYEAQ. CDR3: CASSIGGESYEQYF. CDR3 DNA: TGTGCCAGCAGCATAGGGGGTGAGTCCTACGAGCAGTACTTC.

The chain employs TRBV19 and TRBJ2-3; a weak D match, TRBD1 (6 bases). Per germline, CDR1 LNHDA and CDR2 SQIVND (reference sequence). The V end was cut by 2 bases, the J end by 6 bases, with 9 bases between. The CDR3 is 13 residues long. The CDR3 region is CASSIIQGDTQYF. The CDR3, as DNA: TGTGCCAGTAGTATAATTCAGGGGGATACGCAGTATTTT.

The chain has TRBV11-2 and TRBJ1-5; unclear D gene. The CDR3 is made up of 15 amino acids. Trimming shortened V by 6 bases and J by 1 base, and 13 bases separated the two germline ends. Germline V gene lookup returns CDR1 SGHAT and CDR2 FQNNGV. This chain's CDR3 is CASRRAFPSNQPQHF. The CDR3 DNA follows: TGTGCCAGCAGACGGGCCTTCCCCAGCAATCAGCCCCAGCATTTT.

This sequence joins TRBV9 and TRBJ2-7; D may correspond to TRBD1 or TRBD2 (5 bases each). Germline V CDR1 and CDR2: SGDLS, YYNGEE. Trimming cost V 0 bases and J 4 bases, with 14 bases left between them. This CDR3 has 15 amino acids. The CDR3 coding sequence is TGTGCCAGCAGCGTAGGTGTGGGGGTAAAGTACGAGCAGTACTTC. This codes for CASSVGVGVKYEQYF. Full variable domain (rest looked up from reference TRBV9 and TRBJ2-7): DSGVTQTPKHLITATGQRVTLRCSPRSGDLSVYWYQQSLDQGLQFLIQYYNGEERAKGNILERFSAQQFPDLHSELNLSSLELGDSALYFCASSVGVGVKYEQYFGPGTRLTVT.

For this clone: Other DNA sequences in the sample encode the same CDR3. The genes are TRBV2 and TRBJ1-2, with D possibly matching TRBD1 (5 bases). Germline V gene data show CDR1 as SNHLY and CDR2 as FYNNEI. The CDR3 totals 14 residues. V was trimmed by 1 base and J by 8 bases, leaving 14 bases between them. Here the CDR3 reads CASSEGQGVGGYTF. The DNA of the CDR3 is TGTGCCAGCAGTGAAGGTCAGGGTGTGGGAGGCTACACCTTC. The variable domain in full, with the rest retrieved from reference TRBV2 and TRBJ1-2, is EPEVTQTPSHQVTQMGQEVILRCVPISNHLYFYWYRQILGQKVEFLVSFYNNEISEKSEIFDDQFSVERPDGSNFTLKIRSTKLEDSAMYFCASSEGQGVGGYTFGSGTRLTVV.

About this clone: Distinct nucleotide sequences in the sample also encode this CDR3. The rearrangement links TRBV4-1 to TRBJ2-7; possible D gene TRBD1, 5 bases. Looked up from germline, CDR1 is MGHRA and CDR2 is YSYEKL. Trimming removed 2 bases from V and 3 bases from J, with 8 bases in between. The length of the CDR3 is 13 residues. The CDR3 sequence is CASSQTDSYEQYF. Here the CDR3 DNA reads TGCGCCAGCAGCCAAACCGACAGCTACGAGCAGTACTTC.

V and J are TRBV6-1 and TRBJ2-7; no clear D. This CDR3 spans 15 amino acids. The V end lost 1 base, the J end lost 0 bases, and 10 bases lay between the germline ends. From germline, CDR1 is MNHNS and CDR2 SASEGT. The CDR3 bases are TGTGCCAGCAGTGAAGTGCCCAGGAGCTCCTACGAGCAGTACTTC. Its translation is CASSEVPRSSYEQYF.

The V call is TRBV7-9, the J call TRBJ2-7, with D maybe TRBD2 (6 bases). The length of the CDR3 is 15 residues. The germline CDR1 and CDR2 sequences are SEHNR and FQNEAQ (reference sequence). Trimming took off 4 bases at V and 4 bases at J, with 17 bases between the two ends. The CDR3 is CASSSPGLQLYEQYF. Written as DNA, the CDR3 is TGTGCCAGCAGCTCGCCGGGACTCCAACTTTACGAGCAGTACTTC.

This chain links TRBV4-1 with TRBJ1-1, with D possibly matching TRBD1 (5 bases). Germline V lookup: CDR1 MGHRA, CDR2 YSYEKL. The CDR3 has 13 amino acids. The V end was cut by 3 bases, the J end by 1 base, with 6 bases between. CDR3 DNA sequence: TGCGCCAGCAGCCATGACAGGAACACTGAAGCTTTCTTT. Amino acid sequence: CASSHDRNTEAFF.

This chain joins TRBV13 and TRBJ1-3; D gene uncertain. The CDR3 is 15 residues long. Deletions cut 5 bases from V and 2 bases from J, with 13 bases between. Germline-derived CDR1 and CDR2 are PRHDT and FYEKMQ (reference sequence). This chain's CDR3 is CASSQALGPGNTIYF. In DNA form, the CDR3 reads TGTGCCAGCAGCCAGGCCCTCGGCCCTGGAAACACCATATATTTT.

The CDR3 nucleotides are TGTGCCAGCAGTTTAACAGGGGGCCCAGATACGCAGTATTTT. It yields the protein CASSLTGGPDTQYF. The chain joins TRBV27 to TRBJ2-3; TRBD1 agrees at 9 bases. Germline CDR1 is MNHEY and CDR2 is SMNVEV (reference sequence). The CDR3 is 14 residues long. Losses at the gene ends were 2 bases for V and 4 bases for J; bases not matched to a gene: 1.

The chain uses TRBV6-1 and TRBJ1-2; D gene ambiguous. The V end lost 3 bases, the J end lost 6 bases, and 20 bases lay between the germline ends. The CDR3 sequence is 16 residues long. CDR1 and CDR2 from the germline V gene are MNHNS and SASEGT. The CDR3 DNA sequence: TGTGCCAGCAGTGAGTGGGAGGGATTGGTAATGAATGGCTACACCTTC. Its protein is CASSEWEGLVMNGYTF.

Comment on this clone: This same CDR3 is encoded by further DNA sequences in the sample. The rearrangement joins TRBV11-2 to TRBJ2-7; D is possibly TRBD1 (5 bases). The length of the CDR3 is 12 residues. V was shortened by 5 bases and J by 3 bases, with 8 bases between the two germline ends. Germline CDR1 and CDR2: SGHAT and FQNNGV. CDR3 loop: CASSGASYEQYF. CDR3 DNA sequence: TGTGCCAGCAGCGGGGCCAGCTACGAGCAGTACTTC.

With regard to this clone: The same CDR3 also results from other DNA sequences found in this sample. This rearrangement joins TRBV4-3 to TRBJ1-3; 8 bases fit TRBD1. V dropped 3 bases and J dropped 0; count of bases not matched to a gene: 4. This CDR3 is built from 16 residues. The V gene's germline CDR1 is LGHNA and CDR2 YSLEER. This CDR3 is CASSQDRVLSGNTIYF. The CDR3 DNA reads as TGCGCCAGCAGCCAGGACAGGGTACTCTCTGGAAACACCATATATTTT.

The V gene is TRBV5-5, the J gene TRBJ2-7; 15 bases match TRBD2. The V gene end was trimmed by 0 bases and the J gene end by 3 bases; junction bases not matched to a gene: 7. Per germline, CDR1 SGHKS and CDR2 YYEKEE (reference sequence). The CDR3 length is 18 residues. This CDR3 is CASSLVPGLAGGSYEQYF. CDR3 nucleotide sequence: TGTGCCAGCAGCTTGGTCCCGGGACTAGCGGGGGGAAGCTACGAGCAGTACTTC.

This chain links TRBV9 with TRBJ2-5, with D possibly being TRBD2 (7 bases). The CDR3 contains 14 residues. In germline, CDR1 is SGDLS, CDR2 YYNGEE. V was pared by 6 bases and J by 2 bases, with 14 bases between. In DNA, the CDR3 is TGTGCCAGCACCCTAGAGGGGGGGCAAGAGACCCAGTACTTC. Translated: CASTLEGGQETQYF.

The chain carries TRBV4-1 and TRBJ2-7; D is ambiguous. The CDR3 is made up of 14 amino acids. V was clipped by 4 bases and J by 6 bases, with 16 bases between them. Germline CDR1 is MGHRA and CDR2 is YSYEKL. The CDR3 loop reads CASSPRAQGPEQYF. The CDR3 nucleotides are TGCGCCAGCAGCCCTAGAGCCCAAGGACCCGAGCAGTACTTC.

V is TRBV7-9 and J is TRBJ2-1; TRBD2 matches at 11 bases. Germline V gene data show CDR1 as SEHNR and CDR2 as FQNEAQ (reference sequence). The V gene end was trimmed by 4 bases and the J gene end by 8 bases; junction bases not matched to a gene: 10. CDR3 size: 16 residues. The CDR3 loop reads CASSSPLAGAVDEQFF. The CDR3 DNA follows: TGTGCCAGCAGCTCCCCACTAGCGGGAGCCGTCGATGAGCAGTTCTTC. Together with reference TRBV7-9 and TRBJ2-1, the CDR3 gives the full variable domain: DTGVSQNPRHKITKRGQNVTFRCDPISEHNRLYWYRQTLGQGPEFLTYFQNEAQLEKSRLLSDRFSAERPKGSFSTLEIQRTEQGDSAMYLCASSSPLAGAVDEQFFGPGTRLTVL.

The chain joins TRBV5-1 to TRBJ2-1, with 7 nucleotides matching TRBD2. The CDR3 runs 15 residues. Germline-derived CDR1 and CDR2 are SGHRS and YFSETQ. V lost 1 base and J lost 7; bases outside the gene matches: 8. Here the CDR3 reads CASSLIWEGHNEQFF. CDR3 sequence (DNA): TGCGCCAGCAGCTTGATATGGGAGGGCCATAATGAGCAGTTCTTC.

As regards this clone: The sample has other DNA sequences that encode this CDR3 too. This CDR3 is CASSLGGEQYF. As DNA, the CDR3 is TGCGCCAGCAGCTTGGGAGGTGAGCAGTACTTC. The chain has TRBV5-1 and TRBJ2-7; D is unclear. Trimming took off 0 bases at V and 7 bases at J, with 5 bases between the two ends. The CDR3 covers 11 residues. Germline V gene lookup returns CDR1 SGHRS and CDR2 YFSETQ.